The clone carrying this T cell receptor (beta chain) was detected once. What it binds is not known. The data were taken from a study of CD8 T cells in Susac syndrome. Across the whole study: At the time of blood draw, patients with Susac syndrome were therapy-naive, receiving corticosteroids, or receiving intravenous immunoglobulin alone.

Reverse transcription used about 0.5 to 1 ug RNA and random hexamers. Multiplex immunoSEQ PCR targeted 54 Vbeta and 13 Jbeta TCR beta segments. From the immunoSEQ multiplex PCR reads, TCRdb called clonotypes with MiXCR, one entry per CDR3 protein. Among more than 150,000 distinct CDR3 sequences listed, approximately 96% were seen once. Germline-derived CDR1 and CDR2 are SQVTM and ANQGSEA. The CDR3 contains 12 residues. With V trimmed by 6 bases and J by 7 bases, 6 bases remained unmatched. Study-level findings and limits: Clonal expansion was not observed in the Susac syndrome CD4+ T cell repertoires. Regarding the TCR sequencing and HLA analysis, the study admitted that a relatively small number of individuals were involved.

The chain is built from TRBV29-1 and TRBJ1-2; 9 bases are shared with TRBD1. The sample was CD4+ T cells from PBMCs. The TCR comes from a human donor with Susac syndrome. The CDR3 region has the DNA TGCAGCGTCTGGACAGGGGATGGTGGCTACACCTTC. It codes for CSVWTGDGGYTF. Combining the CDR3 with reference TRBV29-1 and TRBJ1-2 gives the whole variable domain SAVISQKPSRDICQRGTSLTIQCQVDSQVTMMFWYRQQPGQSLTLIATANQGSEATYESGFVIDKFPISRPNLTFSTLTVSNMSPEDSSIYLCSVWTGDGGYTFGSGTRLTVV.